Listed below are T cell receptor beta chains from one sample, sequenced in a study of CD8+ T cells in alopecia areata. TCRdb's copy holds only in-frame clones and misses some; the assay was immunoSEQ multiplex PCR. This sample has 170,000 or so clones, with around 50% found just once. This sample comprised CD4+ T cells sorted from blood, obtained at week 0. Receptors were obtained from a human donor with alopecia areata. The CDR3 runs from the conserved cysteine through the conserved F or W. Each record gives: clone size, V gene, D gene, J gene, CDR3 DNA, CDR3 protein. D genes are given only for firm matches. Clone size, where shown, is once, few, many, or a class for clones that have expanded.

-	TRBV2	-	TRBJ1-1	TGTGCCAGCAGTGAGAGTGGGCTGAGCAGGAACACTGAAGCTTTCTTT	CASSESGLSRNTEAFF
few	TRBV4-1	-	TRBJ2-5	TGCGCCAGCAGCCAAGTTCGCGGGGCGACTGAAGAGACCCAGTACTTC	CASSQVRGATEETQYF
-	TRBV5-1	-	TRBJ2-2	TGCGCCAGCAGCGTTGAGGCAGGGTCACACACCGGGGAGCTGTTTTTT	CASSVEAGSHTGELFF
-	TRBV10-3	-	TRBJ2-6	TGTGCCATCAGTGGGACGGCATCTGGGGCCAACGTCCTGACTTTC	CAISGTASGANVLTF
-	TRBV29-1	-	TRBJ1-1	TGCAGCGTTGAAGGCAGGGAAAAGATAACTCACACTGAAGCTTTCTTT	CSVEGREKITHTEAFF
-	TRBV30	TRBD2	TRBJ2-1	TGTGCCTGGAAGAGCCCGGGACTAGCGGGGGGGTACAATGAGCAGTTCTTC	CAWKSPGLAGGYNEQFF
once	TRBV30	-	TRBJ1-2	TGTGCCTGGGATCCAAGCGTTTATGGCTACACCTTC	CAWDPSVYGYTF
-	TRBV10-3	-	TRBJ2-5	TGTGCCATCAGTGAGTCCTTGAAATCGGAGACCCAGTACTTC	CAISESLKSETQYF
few	TRBV19	-	TRBJ1-4	TGTGCCAGTAGTATTGGGATGGCAGGGAAACTGTTTTTT	CASSIGMAGKLFF
-	TRBV19	-	TRBJ1-2	TGTGCCAGTAGTACTTACGGAGAAAGCGCCGCCCATCGTGGCTACACCTTC	CASSTYGESAAHRGYTF
-	TRBV6-5	-	TRBJ1-3	TGTGCCAGCAGTGTTGGAAACACCATATATTTT	CASSVGNTIYF
few	TRBV30	TRBD1	TRBJ1-6	TGTGCCTGGAAGGTGGAGGGACAGGGAACCGCTTCACCCCTCCACTTT	CAWKVEGQGTASPLHF
few	TRBV5-6	TRBD2	TRBJ2-1	TGTGCCAGCAGCCCGGGGGGTTCCTACACATACAATGAGCAGTTCTTC	CASSPGGSYTYNEQFF
-	TRBV2	-	TRBJ1-1	TGTGCCAGCAGAGGTCCTCCGAGTCTGGCTGAAGCTTTCTTT	CASRGPPSLAEAFF
-	TRBV2	-	TRBJ2-7	TGTGCCAGCAGCGAAGGTGGTGGGCAGTACTTC	CASSEGGGQYF
-	TRBV6-5	-	TRBJ1-1	TGTGCCAGCAGTTACTCGAGCGTAGGATTAGCTTTCTTT	CASSYSSVGLAFF
few	TRBV29-1	-	TRBJ1-4	TGCAGCGTTGAAGGCCAGACCGAAAAACTGTTTTTT	CSVEGQTEKLFF
-	TRBV7-2	TRBD1	TRBJ2-5	TGTGCCAGCAGCATATCCGGGACAGGGAGAGAGACCCAGTACTTC	CASSISGTGRETQYF
-	TRBV30	-	TRBJ1-5	TGTGCCTGGAGCGGAGGACGAGGGCCCCAGCATTTT	CAWSGGRGPQHF
-	TRBV30	-	TRBJ1-5	TGTGCCTGGACGGTGGGGGGAAGCAATCAGCCCCAGCATTTT	CAWTVGGSNQPQHF
-	TRBV2	-	TRBJ1-6	TGTGCCAGCACCGTCGAAGATGCTATTTCACCCCTCCACTTT	CASTVEDAISPLHF
-	TRBV4-2	TRBD1	TRBJ1-5	TGTGCCAGCAGCCAAGAGGCAGGGGGCGCTTGGGGCAATCAGCCCCAGCATTTT	CASSQEAGGAWGNQPQHF
-	TRBV6-6	-	TRBJ1-6	TGTGCCAGCAGTTACTCGAGCTCCTATAATTCACCCCTCCACTTT	CASSYSSSYNSPLHF
-	TRBV29-1	TRBD2	TRBJ2-3	TGCAGCGTTGAAGATTACTCGGGACTAGCGGGGGGGCGGATAGATACGCAGTATTTT	CSVEDYSGLAGGRIDTQYF
-	TRBV7-9	TRBD1	TRBJ1-2	TGTGCCAGCAGCGGCGGACAGGGCCTAAATGGCTACACCTTC	CASSGGQGLNGYTF
-	TRBV5-1	TRBD1	TRBJ2-2	TGCGCCAGCAGTTCATCTTCCGGGACAGGGACCGGGGAGCTGTTTTTT	CASSSSSGTGTGELFF
-	TRBV6-1	-	TRBJ2-7	TGTGCCAGCAGGCCCGACCTCTACGAGCAGTACTTC	CASRPDLYEQYF
-	TRBV30	TRBD1	TRBJ1-6	TGTGCCTCCCAGGGGGCTTCTAATTCACCCCTCCACTTT	CASQGASNSPLHF
-	TRBV30	-	TRBJ2-5	TGTGCCTGGAGTAAAGGTCAAGAGACCCAGTACTTC	CAWSKGQETQYF
-	TRBV29-1	TRBD1	TRBJ2-7	TGCAGCGTTCTCGGGACAGGGGTCACCTACGAGCAGTACTTC	CSVLGTGVTYEQYF
few	TRBV30	-	TRBJ1-2	TGTGCCTGGAGTCGGGAATATGGCTACACCTTC	CAWSREYGYTF
-	TRBV9	-	TRBJ1-5	TGTGCCAGCAGCGTAGACCCGGGGGATCAGCCCCAGCATTTT	CASSVDPGDQPQHF
-	TRBV7-2	TRBD1	TRBJ1-2	TGTGCCAGCAGCTTAGCGACAGGGGGGTCCTATGGCTACACCTTC	CASSLATGGSYGYTF
-	TRBV7-9	-	TRBJ1-6	TGTGCCAGCAGCTTGACGGATTCACCCCTCCACTTT	CASSLTDSPLHF
-	TRBV5-8	-	TRBJ1-1	TGTGCCAGCAGAAGAGAAGCGGGGACATACGGAATGAACACTGAAGCTTTCTTT	CASRREAGTYGMNTEAFF
-	TRBV29-1	-	TRBJ1-2	TGCAGCGTTATAACGGGGACTAACTATGGCTACACCTTC	CSVITGTNYGYTF
-	TRBV30	-	TRBJ2-5	TGTGCCTGGAGTGTACAGATACAAGAGACCCAGTACTTC	CAWSVQIQETQYF
-	TRBV2	-	TRBJ1-2	TGTGCCAGCAGCGGGGACCGGTACTATGGCTACACCTTC	CASSGDRYYGYTF